Presented here are 15 T cell receptor beta chains from one specimen sequenced in a study of human T cells and chemical hapten exposure. From the RACE reads, TCRdb called clonotypes with MiXCR, one entry per CDR3 protein. In the table there are about 350,000 distinct CDR3 sequences, about 6% of which are singletons. Specified time point: patch test 2, 6 weeks after DPC sensitization. The treatment here: therapeutic diphenylcyclopropenone sensitization with weekly scalp DPC. Sequences were derived from whole blood, sampled in connection with sensitization to the hapten diphenylcyclopropenone (DPC). The receptors stem from a woman younger than 30 with alopecia areata. Some clones in this sample may be carry-over from other donors' samples.

The genes are TRBV18 and TRBJ1-6, with D uncertain. Looked up from germline, CDR1 is KGHSH and CDR2 is LQKENI. The germline V and J ends were trimmed by 2 bases and 7 bases, with 12 bases remaining between them. This CDR3 comprises 15 residues. The CDR3 nucleotides read TGTGCCAGCTCACCATTAGACTTTGTGAATTCACCCCTCCACTTT. This translates into CASSPLDFVNSPLHF. Using reference TRBV18 and TRBJ1-6 for the parts outside the CDR3, the full variable domain is NAGVMQNPRHLVRRRGQEARLRCSPMKGHSHVYWYRQLPEEGLKFMVYLQKENIIDESGMPKERFSAEFPKEGPSILRIQQVVRGDSAAYFCASSPLDFVNSPLHFGNGTRLTVT.

The V gene is TRBV6-2 or TRBV6-3, the J gene TRBJ1-1; 11 bases are a match to TRBD1. The germline CDR1 and CDR2 sequences are MNHEY and SVGEGT. The CDR3 has 15 residues. V lost 5 bases, J lost 4 bases, and 6 bases stayed unmatched. CDR3 nucleotides: TGTGCCAGCAGTATACCCGGGACAGGGGGCACTGAAGCTTTCTTT. Translating gives CASSIPGTGGTEAFF.

This clonotype was observed a handful of times. This chain links TRBV25-1 with TRBJ1-2; D ambiguous. The CDR3 consists of 13 residues. Germline values: CDR1 MGHDK, CDR2 SYGVNS. V was clipped by 9 bases and J by 0 bases, with 11 bases between them. CDR3 loop: CASRKSANYGYTF. The CDR3 DNA follows: TGTGCCAGTCGTAAGTCAGCTAACTATGGCTACACCTTC.

A few counts support this clonotype. V and J are TRBV29-1 and TRBJ2-1; D unclear. Germline V gives CDR1 SQVTM, CDR2 ANQGSEA. The ends were cut back, 6 bases at V and 9 bases at J, with 9 bases in the middle. The CDR3 is 10 residues long. DNA of the CDR3: TGCAGCGTATTTACTGCTGAGCAGTTCTTC. Translation: CSVFTAEQFF.

This clonotype was counted between two and nine times. This chain links TRBV12-5 with TRBJ2-7, with 9 bases matching TRBD1. This CDR3 contains 13 residues. V lost 6 bases to trimming and J lost 3 bases; unmatched junction nucleotides: 3. The germline V gene has CDR1 LGHNT and CDR2 FRNRAP. The CDR3 region has the DNA TGTGCTAGTGGGGGACAGGGTAACTACGAGCAGTACTTC. This sequence encodes CASGGQGNYEQYF. Combining the CDR3 with reference TRBV12-5 and TRBJ2-7 gives the whole variable domain DARVTQTPRHKVTEMGQEVTMRCQPILGHNTVFWYRQTMMQGLELLAYFRNRAPLDDSGMPKDRFSAEMPDATLATLKIQPSEPRDSAVYFCASGGQGNYEQYFGPGTRLTVT.

This clonotype was counted many times. As DNA, the CDR3 is TGTGCCGCTCAGGGAGACGGCACAGATACGCAGTATTTT. Its protein product is CAAQGDGTDTQYF. The gene calls are TRBV6-5 and TRBJ2-3; D may match TRBD1 or TRBD2 (5 bases each). The length of the CDR3 is 13 residues. V lost 11 bases and J lost 1, with 13 bases in between. Germline V gene data show CDR1 as MNHEY and CDR2 as SVGAGI.

This clonotype was recorded many times. V gene TRBV4-3 combines with J gene TRBJ1-6; weak D call: TRBD1 (6 bases). The CDR3 runs to 15 residues. Trimming removed 0 bases from V and 7 bases from J, with 10 bases in between. Germline V gene lookup returns CDR1 LGHNA and CDR2 YSLEER. In DNA form, the CDR3 reads TGCGCCAGCAGCCAAGAGAGGACAGCAAATTCACCCCTCCACTTT. This encodes CASSQERTANSPLHF.

This clonotype has at least ten counts. The rearrangement uses TRBV10-3 and TRBJ1-1; no clear D. V lost 4 bases to trimming and J lost 0 bases, with 6 bases between them. This CDR3 has 13 residues. Germline V gives CDR1 ENHRY, CDR2 SYGVKD. The CDR3 region is CAISGKVNTEAFF. In DNA form, the CDR3 reads TGTGCCATCAGTGGGAAGGTGAACACTGAAGCTTTCTTT.

This clonotype was detected a few times. The chain employs TRBV28 and TRBJ2-2; D is uncertain. Trimming stripped 1 base from V and 0 bases from J, with 12 bases between. CDR1 and CDR2 (germline): MDHEN, SYDVKM. The CDR3 sequence is 17 residues long. CDR3 in DNA: TGTGCCAGCAGTTTATTGGGTATAGACGCGAACACCGGGGAGCTGTTTTTT. Its protein product is CASSLLGIDANTGELFF.

In its sample, this clonotype was seen many times. This sequence joins TRBV7-6 and TRBJ1-6; 7 nucleotides agree with TRBD1. Germline CDR1 and CDR2: SGHVS and FNYEAQ. This CDR3 spans 14 amino acids. With V trimmed by 4 bases and J by 7 bases, 4 bases remained unmatched. CDR3 protein: CASSWGQQNSPLHF. CDR3 DNA: TGTGCCAGCAGCTGGGGACAGCAAAATTCACCCCTCCACTTT.

Only a few counts were recorded for this clonotype. The chain links TRBV20-1 to TRBJ2-1; 13 positions match TRBD2. The germline CDR1 and CDR2 sequences are DFQATT and SNEGSKA (reference sequence). V shed 5 bases and J 9 bases; nucleotides not matched to a gene: 4. CDR3 length: 13 residues. The CDR3 nucleotides read TGCAGTGCTCGACTAGCGGGGGGAGCTGAGCAGTTCTTC. This sequence encodes CSARLAGGAEQFF.

This chain connects TRBV2 to TRBJ2-3, with no clear D. CDR3 length: 14 residues. V was pared by 3 bases and J by 1 base, with 8 bases between. The germline gives CDR1 SNHLY, CDR2 FYNNEI. The CDR3 reads CASSDGFGTDTQYF. The CDR3 DNA follows: TGTGCCAGCAGTGACGGGTTCGGCACAGATACGCAGTATTTT. Together with reference TRBV2 and TRBJ2-3, the CDR3 gives the full variable domain: EPEVTQTPSHQVTQMGQEVILRCVPISNHLYFYWYRQILGQKVEFLVSFYNNEISEKSEIFDDQFSVERPDGSNFTLKIRSTKLEDSAMYFCASSDGFGTDTQYFGPGTRLTVL.

The rearrangement links TRBV23-1 to TRBJ2-2; D possibly corresponds to TRBD2 (6 bases). TRBV23-1 is filed as an ORF, its function uncertain. The CDR3 loop spans 20 amino acids. V lost 4 bases to trimming and J lost 2 bases, with 26 bases between them. The CDR3: CASSPVRGVLTDLNTGELFF. DNA for the CDR3: TGCGCCAGCAGTCCAGTCCGCGGGGTATTGACAGACCTTAACACCGGGGAGCTGTTTTTT.

The chain joins TRBV10-3 to TRBJ2-1, with TRBD2 matching 7 bases. The V gene's germline CDR1 is ENHRY and CDR2 SYGVKD. V shed 8 bases, J shed 9 bases, and the junction held 7 bases outside the gene matches. This CDR3 region has 12 residues. The CDR3 region has the DNA TGTGCCATCGCGGGGGATCGTGGTGAGCAGTTCTTC. This translates into CAIAGDRGEQFF.

V is TRBV12-3 or TRBV12-4 and J is TRBJ2-3; D might be TRBD1 (5 bases). This CDR3 spans 16 amino acids. V lost 8 bases to trimming and J lost 2 bases, with 20 bases between them. CDR3 sequence (DNA): TGTGCCAGCGGTACGCCCGGGCAGGGTTACACAGATACGCAGTATTTT. This encodes CASGTPGQGYTDTQYF.